The subject of this entry is one T cell receptor (beta chain). Original analysis: Estimation of nucleated cell counts relied on the amplification of reference gene primers. Measured with immunoSEQ multiplex PCR; TCRdb has only the in-frame clones, and not every one. That table furnishes V, J and clone size, whereas the DNA furnished D and trimming. The data show roughly 200,000 clones, about 87% seen once. This sample is drawn from a study of blood T cell repertoires in COVID-19. In the study overall: Spain, Italy and the United States supplied samples that represented acute and convalescent COVID-19. T cells, B-cell-depleted T cells, or PBMCs provided the cDNA or gDNA that served as material.

The CDR3 runs to 14 residues. The germline V gene has CDR1 ENHRY and CDR2 SYGVKD. V dropped 4 bases and J dropped 2 bases, with 12 bases sitting between them. The TCR sequence derives from a man aged 60-69 years who had recovered from COVID-19. This sequence joins TRBV10-3 and TRBJ2-7; no clear D gene. The material sequenced was peripheral blood. CDR3 DNA sequence: TGTGCCATCAGTGCTAATAGACAAACCTACGAGCAGTACTTC. It translates to CAISANRQTYEQYF.